Below, 18 T cell receptor beta chains from the same sample are listed, as sequenced in a study of blood T cells in healthy people across ages. The use of a sample-barcoded 5' primer and a J-beta primer mix characterized a second PCR of 7 to 11 cycles. TCRdb redid the calling of the 5' RACE reads with MiXCR, one entry per CDR3 protein. The profile covers over 1,500,000 distinct CDR3 sequences, with about 49% appearing a single time and more than 2% taken by the ten largest. The sample was blood. Receptor source: a woman aged 40 to 55 in good health.

This CDR3 reads CSANREEGSGGLWYTQYF. The CDR3 region has the DNA TGCAGTGCTAATAGGGAGGAGGGTAGCGGGGGCCTCTGGTATACGCAGTATTTT. J is TRBJ2-3 and V is TRBV20-1; the match to TRBD2 covers 9 bases. Germline loops: CDR1 DFQATT, CDR2 SNEGSKA (reference sequence). J gave up 7 bases and V 4 bases, and 21 bases lay outside the gene matches. The CDR3 loop spans 18 amino acids.

This clonotype turned up a few times. The chain links TRBV5-1 to TRBJ1-2; D call uncertain. Germline-derived CDR1 and CDR2 are SGHRS and YFSETQ. CDR3 size: 15 residues. The V end lost 6 bases, the J end lost 0 bases, and 15 bases lay between the germline ends. The CDR3 sequence: CASTKKGRPNYGYTF. The CDR3 DNA reads as TGCGCCAGCACCAAGAAGGGAAGACCTAACTATGGCTACACCTTC.

The chain uses TRBV24-1 and TRBJ2-5; D possibly corresponds to TRBD1 (6 bases). Germline values: CDR1 KGHDR, CDR2 SFDVKD. V was clipped by 2 bases and J by 4 bases, with 10 bases between them. The CDR3 has 14 residues. The CDR3 loop reads CATSDSGAPETQYF. CDR3 sequence (DNA): TGTGCCACCAGTGATTCAGGGGCCCCAGAGACCCAGTACTTC.

Comments on this clonotype: A much bigger clone sits one base away, suggesting this may be a read error. The genes are TRBV4-3 and TRBJ2-5; TRBD1 is a possible D gene (7 bases). The length of the CDR3 is 15 residues. Trimming removed 4 bases from V and 5 bases from J, with 17 bases in between. CDR1 and CDR2 (germline): LGHNA, YSLEER. This CDR3 reads CASSPDRAGTETQYF. In DNA form, the CDR3 reads TGCGCCAGCAGCCCAGACAGGGCGGGGACGGAGACCCAGTACTTC.

The chain has TRBV7-2 and TRBJ2-1; 9 bases match TRBD2. CDR3 size: 15 residues. CDR1 is SGHTA and CDR2 is FQGNSA in the germline V gene. V gave up 6 bases and J gave up 7 bases; unmatched junction bases: 10. The DNA for the CDR3 is TGTGCCAGCAGGAGGGCGGGGGGGCTAAGAAATGAGCAGTTCTTC. Translated: CASRRAGGLRNEQFF.

The chain employs TRBV6-1 and TRBJ2-3; D might be TRBD2 (6 bases). Trimming took 0 bases from V and 2 from J, leaving 15 bases between them. Looked up from germline, CDR1 is MNHNS and CDR2 is SASEGT. CDR3 size: 17 residues. The CDR3, as DNA: TGTGCCAGCAGTGAAGCATTGCGGGGTACGAACACAGATACGCAGTATTTT. It is translated as CASSEALRGTNTDTQYF.

J is TRBJ1-2 and V is TRBV12-5; TRBD1 might be the D (6 bases). V lost 6 bases and J lost 0, with 20 bases in between. The CDR3 loop spans 17 amino acids. Germline loops: CDR1 LGHNT, CDR2 FRNRAP. In DNA, the CDR3 is TGTGCTAGTGGACGTGGGGGGGCTGGCAGGGCTAACTATGGCTACACCTTC. The encoded protein is CASGRGGAGRANYGYTF.

This clonotype was seen more than once but under ten times. This sequence joins TRBV15 and TRBJ2-7; D is uncertain. CDR1 and CDR2 (germline): LNHNV, YYDKDF (reference sequence). The CDR3 sequence is 13 residues long. V was cut by 0 bases and J by 3 bases, with 6 bases left in between. The CDR3 reads CATSRDKGYEQYF. CDR3 nucleotide sequence: TGTGCCACCAGCAGAGATAAAGGCTACGAGCAGTACTTC.

The chain employs TRBV7-3 and TRBJ2-5; 7 bases match TRBD1. After removal of 4 bases from V and 6 bases from J, the junction contained 5 bases not matched to a gene. CDR3 length: 13 residues. Germline CDR1 is SGHTA and CDR2 is FQGTGA. CDR3 sequence: CASSSQGVQTQYF. The CDR3 DNA follows: TGTGCCAGCAGCTCTCAGGGGGTTCAGACCCAGTACTTC.

The J gene is TRBJ2-1, the V gene TRBV5-8, with D perhaps given as TRBD1 or TRBD2 (6 bases each). The assigned J gene may be wrong: the sequence end matches TRBJ2-7 better. Per germline, CDR1 SGHTS and CDR2 YDEGEE. The CDR3 contains 20 residues. The CDR3 loop is CASSLGETDSWGARLGEQYF. In DNA, the CDR3 is TGTGCCAGCAGCTTGGGGGAGACAGATTCATGGGGGGCTCGACTCGGGGAGCAGTACTTC.

The chain uses TRBV11-2 and TRBJ2-3; TRBD2 might be the D (7 bases). From germline, CDR1 is SGHAT and CDR2 FQNNGV. This CDR3 is 16 amino acids long. V lost 6 bases and J lost 6, with 22 bases in between. The CDR3 DNA reads as TGTGCCAGCAGTAGGGTTAGGGGGGGCCGATCGGATACGCAGTATTTT. This sequence encodes CASSRVRGGRSDTQYF. Combining the CDR3 with reference TRBV11-2 and TRBJ2-3 gives the whole variable domain EAGVAQSPRYKIIEKRQSVAFWCNPISGHATLYWYQQILGQGPKLLIQFQNNGVVDDSQLPKDRFSAERLKGVDSTLKIQPAKLEDSAVYLCASSRVRGGRSDTQYFGPGTRLTVL.

V and J are TRBV27 and TRBJ1-2; TRBD1 agrees at 7 bases. J gave up 4 bases and V 4 bases, and 6 bases lay outside the gene matches. The CDR3 runs 14 residues. Per the germline V gene, CDR1 is MNHEY and CDR2 is SMNVEV (reference sequence). Here the CDR3 reads CASSSPDRFYGYTF. CDR3 sequence (DNA): TGTGCCAGCAGTTCACCGGACAGGTTCTATGGCTACACCTTC.

V is TRBV24-1 and J is TRBJ2-1; tentatively, D is TRBD2 (6 bases). CDR1 is KGHDR, CDR2 SFDVKD, per germline. The CDR3 spans 14 residues. Trimming removed 5 bases from V and 5 bases from J, with 12 bases in between. This chain's CDR3 is CATSAGGLNNEQFF. The CDR3 DNA is TGTGCCACCAGTGCCGGGGGTCTGAACAATGAGCAGTTCTTC.

Of note for this clonotype: With a much larger clone just one base away, this may be a read error. The rearrangement joins TRBV7-2 to TRBJ2-5; TRBD2 agrees at 8 bases. There are 13 residues in the CDR3. CDR1 and CDR2 (germline): SGHTA, FQGNSA. V was clipped by 8 bases and J by 2 bases; unmatched bases: 4. CDR3 protein: CTSRGGSQETQYF. The CDR3 coding sequence is TGTACCAGCCGGGGGGGGTCACAAGAGACCCAGTACTTC.

The chain links TRBV7-2 to TRBJ2-3; TRBD2 agrees at 9 bases. Germline values: CDR1 SGHTA, CDR2 FQGNSA. V trimming: 3 bases; J trimming: 9 bases; junction bases outside the gene matches: 10. The CDR3 has 15 amino acids. The CDR3 bases are TGTGCCAGCAGCTTGACTAGCGGCAGTGGAGGGACGCAGTATTTT. Translating it yields CASSLTSGSGGTQYF.

The chain has TRBV25-1 and TRBJ2-6, with unresolved D. Germline V lookup: CDR1 MGHDK, CDR2 SYGVNS. This CDR3 region has 16 residues. V lost 1 base to trimming and J lost 5 bases, with 12 bases between them. The CDR3 here is CASSELAEFRANVLTF. The CDR3 DNA reads TGTGCCAGCAGTGAATTGGCGGAGTTTCGGGCCAACGTCCTGACTTTC.

The chain carries TRBV7-2 and TRBJ2-7, with TRBD2 matching 12 bases. CDR1 is SGHTA and CDR2 is FQGNSA in the germline V gene. J lost 3 bases, V lost 3 bases, and 6 bases had no gene match. The CDR3 contains 16 residues. CDR3 sequence: CASSFGGLAGSYEQYF. CDR3 nucleotide sequence: TGTGCCAGCAGCTTCGGGGGACTAGCGGGTAGCTACGAGCAGTACTTC.

This clonotype was found a few times. This chain connects TRBV7-2 to TRBJ2-5; perhaps TRBD1 as D (7 bases). Germline V gene sequence: CDR1 SGHTA, CDR2 FQGNSA. Trimming stripped 1 base from V and 4 bases from J, with 13 bases between. This CDR3 spans 15 amino acids. Here the CDR3 reads CASSLGWQGGETQYF. CDR3 in DNA: TGTGCCAGCAGCTTAGGGTGGCAGGGGGGAGAGACCCAGTACTTC.